The rows below give T cell receptor beta chains drawn from one sample of a study of OX40 agonist ivuxolimab in advanced cancers. Assay: immunoSEQ multiplex PCR; the TCRdb copy retains only in-frame clones and omits some. The table lists about 20,000 clones, approximately 70% of them singletons. The sample in question was CD4+ or CD8+ T cells sorted from blood, obtained in a trial of the OX40 agonist ivuxolimab. The receptors shown here come from an adult with an advanced solid tumor such as melanoma, head and neck, liver or kidney cancer. Both conserved end residues are part of each CDR3. D genes are given only for firm matches. A clone size is listed for some rows: how often the clone was seen (once, few, many), or a class if it is expanded.

.,TRBV6-6,.,13,TRBJ1-6,TGTGCCAGCAGCCGACTTTATAATTCACCCCTCCACTTT,CASSRLYNSPLHF
.,TRBV27,.,15,TRBJ1-5,TGTGCCAGCAGTTTAATTCAGGGTGAGGGTCAGCCCCAGCATTTT,CASSLIQGEGQPQHF
few,TRBV28,.,14,TRBJ2-1,TGTGCCAGCAGTTTCAGGCCGACGTACAATGAGCAGTTCTTC,CASSFRPTYNEQFF
.,TRBV7-4,TRBD1,13,TRBJ2-7,TGTGCCAGCAGCCCAGGGGGAGAGTACGAGCAGTACTTC,CASSPGGEYEQYF
.,TRBV5-6,.,14,TRBJ2-5,TGTGCCAGCAGCTTGTTAGTTCTAGAGGAGACCCAGTACTTC,CASSLLVLEETQYF
.,TRBV9,TRBD2,16,TRBJ2-3,TGTGCCAGCAGCCCCGGGACTAGCGATGGAACAGATACGCAGTATTTT,CASSPGTSDGTDTQYF
.,TRBV6-6,.,15,TRBJ2-3,TGTGCCAGCAGCCACGGAGGGGGGGCCACAGATACGCAGTATTTT,CASSHGGGATDTQYF
once,TRBV7-9,TRBD1,17,TRBJ1-5,TGTGCCAGCAGCTTAGAGTATGGGACAGGGGTTAGTCAGCCCCAGCATTTT,CASSLEYGTGVSQPQHF
few,TRBV29-1,TRBD2,16,TRBJ2-3,TGCAGCGTTGGCCCGGGACTAGCGGGGCGCACAGATACGCAGTATTTT,CSVGPGLAGRTDTQYF
.,TRBV7-9,.,14,TRBJ2-7,TGTGCCAGCAGCTTTCTCGACGTAGGCCACGAGCAGTACTTC,CASSFLDVGHEQYF
few,TRBV27,TRBD1,16,TRBJ1-2,TGTGCCAGCAGTTTATCGGCCGCGGACAGGGGCCGGGGCTACACCTTC,CASSLSAADRGRGYTF
.,TRBV4-2,.,12,TRBJ1-6,TGTGCCAGCAGCCAAGAGGCTTCACCCCTCCACTTT,CASSQEASPLHF
few,TRBV9,.,10,TRBJ2-1,TGTGCCAGCGGGGGTAATGAGCAGTTCTTC,CASGGNEQFF
.,TRBV9,.,15,TRBJ2-7,TGTGCCAGCAGCGTAGAGACAGGACCCATCTACGAGCAGTACTTC,CASSVETGPIYEQYF
.,TRBV9,.,12,TRBJ2-3,TGTGCCAGCCGTGCCTTGCAAGATACGCAGTATTTT,CASRALQDTQYF
once,TRBV14,TRBD2,16,TRBJ2-7,TGTGCCAGCAGCCAAGATCTCGGGACTAGCGGGGTCGAGCAGTACTTC,CASSQDLGTSGVEQYF
.,TRBV11-3,TRBD1,14,TRBJ2-7,TGTGCCAGCAGCTCCAGGACAGGGGTCAACGAGCAGTACTTC,CASSSRTGVNEQYF
.,TRBV7-2,.,11,TRBJ2-2,TGTGCCAGCAGGATGGACCGGGAGCTGTTTTTT,CASRMDRELFF
medium-sized,TRBV6-1,.,16,TRBJ2-7,TGTGCCAGCAGTGAAGAGGGGACACTTACCACCTACGAGCAGTACTTC,CASSEEGTLTTYEQYF
few,TRBV9,TRBD2,14,TRBJ2-1,TGTGCCAGCAGCGCGCGGGGGGCGGACAGTGAGCAGTTCTTC,CASSARGADSEQFF
.,TRBV15,TRBD2,16,TRBJ2-1,TGTGCCACCAGCAGTCACGAGCGGGGGGGAAGGGATGAGCAGTTCTTC,CATSSHERGGRDEQFF
few,TRBV14,.,13,TRBJ1-2,TGTGCCAGCAGAGTCGGACGGCTCTATGGCTACACCTTC,CASRVGRLYGYTF
.,TRBV5-1,TRBD2,15,TRBJ2-7,TGCGCCAGCAGCTTCGGGGAGGGAAGCTCCTACGAGCAGTACTTC,CASSFGEGSSYEQYF
.,TRBV6-1,TRBD1,15,TRBJ2-7,TGTGCCAGCAGTGGGGGGACAGGAGCCCTCTACGAGCAGTACTTC,CASSGGTGALYEQYF
.,TRBV15,.,13,TRBJ2-2,TGTGCCACCAGCAGAGATCTTCACGGGGAGCTGTTTTTT,CATSRDLHGELFF
.,TRBV2,.,12,TRBJ1-2,TGTGCCAGCAGTGAGTGGGTTTATGGCTACACCTTC,CASSEWVYGYTF
few,TRBV15,.,13,TRBJ2-2,TGTGCCACCAGCAGAGTTTCCACCGGGGAGCTGTTTTTT,CATSRVSTGELFF
medium-sized,TRBV7-8,.,14,TRBJ1-3,TGTGCCAGCAGCCCGAGGGACAAGTGGAACACCATATATTTT,CASSPRDKWNTIYF
once,TRBV6-5,.,12,TRBJ2-1,TGTGCCAGCACCGCCAACGGGATTGAGCAGTTCTTC,CASTANGIEQFF
.,TRBV29-1,TRBD2,11,TRBJ2-1,TGCAGCGCCCCGCGGGGGGGCGGGCAGTTCTTC,CSAPRGGGQFF
.,TRBV6-4,TRBD1,14,TRBJ1-5,TGTGCCAGCAGCCAAGGACAGGCAAATCAGCCCCAGCATTTT,CASSQGQANQPQHF
few,TRBV28,TRBD2,16,TRBJ2-5,TGTGCCAGCAGTTTATTTGCGGGGGGGCCCGGGGAGACCCAGTACTTC,CASSLFAGGPGETQYF
.,TRBV5-6,TRBD1,17,TRBJ1-1,TGTGCCAGCAGCTTGGTAGGACAGGTGATAATGAACACTGAAGCTTTCTTT,CASSLVGQVIMNTEAFF
.,TRBV2,TRBD2,16,TRBJ2-7,TGTGCCAGCAACTTCCTAGCGGGGGGCCCTTCCTACGAGCAGTACTTC,CASNFLAGGPSYEQYF
.,TRBV9,.,14,TRBJ1-3,TGTGCCAGCAGCGTACAAGGGCCTGGAAACACCATATATTTT,CASSVQGPGNTIYF
.,TRBV7-8,.,14,TRBJ1-4,TGTGCCAGCAGCCCCCGGGCCTCAAGGGAAAAACTGTTTTTT,CASSPRASREKLFF
.,TRBV7-3,.,13,TRBJ2-1,TGTGCCAGCAGCTTAGGATGGCGTAATGAGCAGTTCTTC,CASSLGWRNEQFF
.,TRBV5-6,.,15,TRBJ2-1,TGTGCCAGCAGCTTGGGGCGGGGGCCTCAGGATGAGCAGTTCTTC,CASSLGRGPQDEQFF
.,TRBV2,.,17,TRBJ1-5,TGTGCCAGCAGTGAAGGCAGGGGCCAGTGGAGTAATCAGCCCCAGCATTTT,CASSEGRGQWSNQPQHF
.,TRBV19,TRBD1,17,TRBJ1-5,TGTGCCAGTAGTATGGCCCCGGGACAGGGGAAGGGTCAGCCCCAGCATTTT,CASSMAPGQGKGQPQHF